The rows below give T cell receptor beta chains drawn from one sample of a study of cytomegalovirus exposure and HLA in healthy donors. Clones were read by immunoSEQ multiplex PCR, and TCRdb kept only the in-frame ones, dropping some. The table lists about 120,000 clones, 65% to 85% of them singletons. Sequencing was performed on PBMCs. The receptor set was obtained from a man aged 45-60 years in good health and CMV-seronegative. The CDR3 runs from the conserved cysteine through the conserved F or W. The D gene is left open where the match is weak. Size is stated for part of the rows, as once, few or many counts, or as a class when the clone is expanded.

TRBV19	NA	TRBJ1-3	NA	CASNTGQGNTIYF	TGTGCCAGTAATACAGGGCAAGGAAACACCATATATTTT
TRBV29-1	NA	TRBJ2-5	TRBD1	CSVEGRQGAQETQYF	TGCAGCGTTGAGGGAAGACAGGGGGCCCAAGAGACCCAGTACTTC
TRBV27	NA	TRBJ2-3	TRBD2	CAISRGTSGGAGDTQYF	TGTGCCATCTCTCGAGGGACTAGCGGGGGGGCAGGAGATACGCAGTATTTT
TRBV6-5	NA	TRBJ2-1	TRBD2	CASSYGRGGDEQFF	TGTGCCAGCAGTTACGGGCGGGGGGGCGATGAGCAGTTCTTC
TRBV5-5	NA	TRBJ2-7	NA	CASSIIRDTGEQYF	TGTGCCAGCAGCATAATACGGGACACAGGAGAGCAGTACTTC
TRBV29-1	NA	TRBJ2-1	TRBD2	CSVVGLAGEGKSYNEQFF	TGCAGCGTCGTAGGACTAGCGGGAGAAGGGAAGTCCTACAATGAGCAGTTCTTC
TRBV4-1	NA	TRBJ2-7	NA	CASSQDPGLEQYF	TGCGCCAGCAGCCAAGATCCAGGGCTCGAGCAGTACTTC
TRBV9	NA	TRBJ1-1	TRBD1	CASSSRTGPGTEAFF	TGTGCCAGCAGCTCTCGGACAGGGCCAGGCACTGAAGCTTTCTTT
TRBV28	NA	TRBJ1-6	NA	CASSSGGSRAPLHF	TGTGCCAGCAGCTCGGGGGGGTCTAGGGCACCCCTCCACTTT
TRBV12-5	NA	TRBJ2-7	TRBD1	CASGLTGWEQYF	TGTGCTAGTGGTCTGACAGGGTGGGAGCAGTACTTC
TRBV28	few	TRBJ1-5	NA	CASLRRGGNQPQHF	TGTGCCAGCCTACGGCGGGGAGGCAATCAGCCCCAGCATTTT
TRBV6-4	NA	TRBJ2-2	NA	CARRQGVVAGELFF	TGTGCCAGGCGGCAAGGAGTAGTCGCCGGGGAGCTGTTTTTT
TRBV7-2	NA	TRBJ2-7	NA	CASSLPRGGNEQYF	TGTGCCAGCAGCTTACCTCGGGGCGGGAACGAGCAGTACTTC
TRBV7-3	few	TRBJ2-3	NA	CASSPRDNLGNTQYF	TGTGCCAGCAGCCCTCGGGACAATTTGGGGAATACGCAGTATTTT
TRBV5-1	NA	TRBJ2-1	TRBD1	CASSLAGTGWSSYNEQFF	TGCGCCAGCAGCTTGGCCGGGACAGGGTGGAGCTCCTACAATGAGCAGTTCTTC
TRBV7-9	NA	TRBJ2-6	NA	CASSGGGGANVLTF	TGTGCCAGCAGCGGAGGCGGGGGGGCCAACGTCCTGACTTTC
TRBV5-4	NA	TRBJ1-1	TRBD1	CASSVGQGRTEAFF	TGTGCCAGCAGCGTAGGACAGGGCAGGACTGAAGCTTTCTTT
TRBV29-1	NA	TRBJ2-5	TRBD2	CSVDPGTSGGHQETQYF	TGCAGCGTGGACCCCGGGACTAGCGGGGGGCATCAAGAGACCCAGTACTTC
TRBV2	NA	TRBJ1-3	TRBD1	CASSEQATGAGNTIYF	TGTGCCAGCAGTGAACAGGCGACAGGGGCTGGAAACACCATATATTTT
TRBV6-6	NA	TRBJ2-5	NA	CASSPPGLWGETQYF	TGTGCCAGCAGCCCTCCGGGATTATGGGGAGAGACCCAGTACTTC
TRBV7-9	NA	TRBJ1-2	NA	CASRSTVGPGSYGYTF	TGTGCCAGCAGAAGCACTGTCGGGCCCGGGAGCTATGGCTACACCTTC
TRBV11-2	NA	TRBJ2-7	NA	CASSRLIQGDEQYF	TGTGCCAGCAGCCGCCTCATACAGGGTGACGAGCAGTACTTC